This T cell receptor (beta chain) was sequenced during a study of a mutant IDH1 vaccine in newly diagnosed glioma. Looking at the study overall: The start of vaccination came 4-6 weeks after radiotherapy alone, or with temozolomide cycles. Before enrollment, the patients had been treated with radiotherapy alone, temozolomide alone, or both together. Most of them had received both.

Points on this clone: What it binds is unknown.

Whole-study findings and limits: Evidence of vaccine-induced immune responses was documented in about 93% of patients.

The ends were cut back, 6 bases at V and 1 base at J, with 3 bases in the middle. Germline V gene lookup returns CDR1 MNHEY and CDR2 SMNVEV (reference sequence). The CDR3 contains 12 residues. Time point here: week 35, safety follow-up. Vaccination used 300 ug of mutant IDH1 20-mer peptide per dose, with topical imiquimod. Administration of eight vaccinations to patients took place in weeks 1, 3, 5, 7, 11, 15, 19, 23. Using immunoSEQ multiplex PCR, the repertoire was profiled, and TCRdb retains in-frame clones only, with some absent. The sample lists 55,000 to 65,000 clones, approximately 80% occurring once.

The rearrangement joins TRBV27 to TRBJ2-2; D is unclear. Sequenced here: PBMCs, sampled from a glioma patient whose treatment included an IDH1 peptide vaccine. The receptor comes from a man aged 25-45 years with glioma. Here the CDR3 reads CASRQNTGELFF. DNA for the CDR3: TGTGCCAGCAGACAGAACACCGGGGAGCTGTTTTTT.